This T cell receptor (beta chain) originates from a study of CD8 T cells in Susac syndrome. Broader study findings: Individuals included in the TCR sequencing and HLA analysis were acknowledged by the study to be relatively few in number.

Points on this clonotype: Its antigen is unknown.

V lost 2 bases to trimming and J lost 7 bases, with 12 bases between them. Germline assignment: CDR1 LNHDA and CDR2 SQIVND (reference sequence). The CDR3 is made up of 14 amino acids. As controls, healthy donors matched for age and sex were used. The RNA, about 0.45 to 1 ug, was put through reverse transcription using random hexamers. Each CDR3 protein is one row after TCRdb ran MiXCR on the immunoSEQ multiplex PCR reads. The repertoire holds 180,000 or so distinct CDR3 sequences, with approximately 94% as singletons. The chain carries TRBV19 and TRBJ2-4; D call uncertain. The source is a human donor in good health. Sequencing was performed on CD4+ T cells from PBMCs. The CDR3 nucleotides read TGTGCCAGTAGTATATCGCCTGAAGGGAACATTCAGTACTTC. As protein: CASSISPEGNIQYF.